This TCR beta chain was identified during a study of blood T cell repertoires in COVID-19. In the study overall: COVID-19 samples collected from the United States, Italy and Spain covered acute and convalescent phases. Nucleic acid was either cDNA or gDNA, and it came from T cells, B-cell-depleted T cells, or PBMCs.

How the authors handled the data: Amplification of reference gene primers was used by the study to estimate nucleated cell counts. Method: immunoSEQ multiplex PCR; TCRdb's copy keeps in-frame clones and lacks some. That table is the source of V, J and clone size, and D and trimming were worked out from the DNA. Of approximately 100,000 clones in the sample, roughly 79% were seen once. Germline assignment: CDR1 MNHEY and CDR2 SMNVEV (reference sequence). Unmatched junction bases numbered 17, after V lost 7 bases and J lost 5 bases. There are 17 residues in the CDR3. The chain joins TRBV27 to TRBJ2-7; 10 bases map to TRBD2. Sequenced: peripheral blood. This sequence originates from a human donor in a cohort sampled during active COVID-19. CDR3 DNA: TGTGCCAGCAAATATCTGACGACTAGCGGGCGGCACGACGAGCAGTACTTC. It is translated as CASKYLTTSGRHDEQYF.